Following are 22 T cell receptor beta chains from one sample sequenced in a study of OX40 agonist ivuxolimab in advanced cancers. TCRdb keeps only in-frame clones here, not all; method: immunoSEQ multiplex PCR. In the table there are some 100,000 clones, roughly four fifths of which are singletons. Sample: CD4+ or CD8+ T cells sorted from blood, taken in a trial of the OX40 agonist ivuxolimab. The receptors were sampled from an adult with an advanced solid tumor such as melanoma, head and neck, liver or kidney cancer.

This clone turned up a few times. The chain has TRBV18 and TRBJ1-2; tentative D call: TRBD1 (5 bases). The CDR3 runs to 15 residues. The germline V gene encodes CDR1 KGHSH and CDR2 LQKENI. V was clipped by 0 bases and J by 5 bases, with 13 bases between them. The CDR3 DNA reads TGTGCCAGCTCACCACCCGCAGGTCGGGGGTATGGCTACACCTTC. Protein sequence: CASSPPAGRGYGYTF.

The DNA for the CDR3 is TGTGCCAGCTCACCACCCATCGGGGGCCCCTCCTACGAGCAGTACTTC. Protein sequence: CASSPPIGGPSYEQYF. The genes are TRBV18 and TRBJ2-7; D may be TRBD1 or TRBD2 (6 bases each). The CDR3 covers 16 residues. Per the germline V gene, CDR1 is KGHSH and CDR2 is LQKENI. V lost 0 bases and J 0 bases, leaving 12 bases between the germline ends.

The gene calls are TRBV6-6 and TRBJ2-7; D gene unclear. Looked up from germline, CDR1 is MNHNY and CDR2 is SVGAGI (reference sequence). The CDR3 is 11 amino acids. V lost 6 bases to trimming and J lost 7 bases, with 10 bases between them. CDR3 sequence reads: CASSSMGEQYF. The CDR3 coding sequence is TGTGCCAGCAGCAGCATGGGAGAGCAGTACTTC.

The rearrangement joins TRBV11-2 to TRBJ1-2; D not resolved. Per germline, CDR1 SGHAT and CDR2 FQNNGV. V gave up 1 base and J gave up 4 bases, with 13 bases separating them. The CDR3 contains 15 residues. The DNA for the CDR3 is TGTGCCAGCAGCTTAGGGGCGACTACCCCCTATGGCTACACCTTC. Translation gives CASSLGATTPYGYTF.

V and J are TRBV4-1 and TRBJ2-7; D might be TRBD1 (6 bases). Germline V gene data show CDR1 as MGHRA and CDR2 as YSYEKL. V was clipped by 0 bases and J by 2 bases, with 8 bases between them. The length of the CDR3 is 14 residues. The DNA of the CDR3 is TGCGCCAGCAGCCAAGACGCAGGGGCCTACGAGCAGTACTTC. This translates into CASSQDAGAYEQYF.

The chain recombines TRBV27 with TRBJ2-7, with D possibly called TRBD1 or TRBD2 (5 bases each). The CDR3 extends over 14 amino acids. Germline V gene data show CDR1 as MNHEY and CDR2 as SMNVEV (reference sequence). Trimming stripped 6 bases from V and 6 bases from J, with 18 bases between. The CDR3 loop reads CASRYRGTILEQYF. The CDR3 coding sequence is TGTGCCAGCAGATACCGTGGGACGATTCTCGAGCAGTACTTC.

The rearrangement uses TRBV6-5 and TRBJ2-3, with D maybe TRBD1 (5 bases). From germline, CDR1 is MNHEY and CDR2 SVGAGI. V gave up 0 bases and J gave up 2 bases, with 12 bases separating them. This CDR3 is 16 amino acids long. The CDR3 protein is CASSYSPGAVTDTQYF. The CDR3 nucleotides read TGTGCCAGCAGTTACTCCCCTGGGGCGGTCACAGATACGCAGTATTTT.

This chain joins TRBV29-1 and TRBJ1-1, with D perhaps matching TRBD1 (6 bases). There are 10 residues in the CDR3. Germline V gene lookup returns CDR1 SQVTM and CDR2 ANQGSEA. V lost 2 bases, J lost 10 bases, and 8 bases lay in between. CDR3 nucleotide sequence: TGCAGCGTTGAAATCAGGGGAGCTTTCTTT. Its protein is CSVEIRGAFF.

This clone occurred once. This chain uses TRBV2 with TRBJ2-1; TRBD2 matches at 8 bases. From germline, CDR1 is SNHLY and CDR2 FYNNEI. Losses at the gene ends were 0 bases for V and 7 bases for J; bases not matched to a gene: 5. This CDR3 has 15 residues. Here the CDR3 reads CASSEAAGVTNEQFF. The CDR3 nucleotides read TGTGCCAGCAGTGAAGCAGCGGGAGTAACAAATGAGCAGTTCTTC.

The chain combines TRBV9 with TRBJ2-2, with a possible D match to TRBD1 (6 bases). CDR3 length: 14 residues. From germline, CDR1 is SGDLS and CDR2 YYNGEE. Trimming took off 1 base at V and 6 bases at J, with 10 bases between the two ends. CDR3 amino acids: CASSVYRAAGELFF. In nucleotides, the CDR3 is TGTGCCAGCAGCGTATACAGGGCCGCCGGGGAGCTGTTTTTT.

V and J are TRBV10-3 and TRBJ1-5, with a tentative D call TRBD1 (6 bases). CDR1 is ENHRY, CDR2 SYGVKD, per germline. The CDR3 has 15 amino acids. The V end was cut by 6 bases, the J end by 7 bases, with 19 bases between. DNA for the CDR3: TGTGCCATCAGCCCAACAGGGACCATGGGGCAGCCCCAGCATTTT. Translation gives CAISPTGTMGQPQHF.

V is TRBV7-9 and J is TRBJ1-2; tentative D call: TRBD1 (6 bases). V shed 7 bases and J shed 8 bases, with 17 bases lying between them. Germline assignment: CDR1 SEHNR and CDR2 FQNEAQ (reference sequence). The CDR3 is 13 amino acids. The CDR3 loop is CASTLGGDPGYTF. The CDR3 region has the DNA TGTGCCAGCACCCTAGGGGGGGATCCGGGCTACACCTTC.

The count of this clone is one. The chain is built from TRBV9 and TRBJ1-6; 9 nucleotides line up with TRBD1. In germline, CDR1 is SGDLS, CDR2 YYNGEE. V shed 2 bases, J shed 10 bases, and the junction held 7 bases outside the gene matches. The CDR3 extends over 15 amino acids. This chain's CDR3 is CASSVTGGWESPLHF. In DNA, the CDR3 is TGTGCCAGCAGCGTCACAGGGGGCTGGGAATCACCCCTCCACTTT.

The rearrangement joins TRBV10-2 to TRBJ1-2, with 7 bases fitting TRBD1. Germline trimming cut 1 base from V and 5 bases from J; bases unmatched to any gene: 7. Germline V gene lookup returns CDR1 WSHSY and CDR2 SAAADI. The CDR3 covers 15 residues. The CDR3 sequence: CASSEFTGDRYGYTF. In DNA, the CDR3 is TGCGCCAGCAGTGAGTTTACAGGGGACCGTTATGGCTACACCTTC.

V and J are TRBV20-1 and TRBJ2-7, with D hard to call. The V and J ends lost 6 bases and 5 bases respectively, with 11 bases between them. The V gene's germline CDR1 is DFQATT and CDR2 SNEGSKA (reference sequence). The CDR3 loop spans 11 amino acids. CDR3 region: CSAPFFDEQYF. The DNA of the CDR3 is TGCAGTGCGCCCTTCTTTGACGAGCAGTACTTC.

This rearrangement joins TRBV5-6 to TRBJ1-3; D remains ambiguous. Germline V gives CDR1 SGHDT, CDR2 YYEEEE. The germline V and J ends were trimmed by 4 bases and 0 bases, with 11 bases remaining between them. The length of the CDR3 is 15 residues. In DNA, the CDR3 is TGTGCCAGCAGCGTCAGACGCACCTCTGGAAACACCATATATTTT. Protein product: CASSVRRTSGNTIYF.

The genes are TRBV7-2 and TRBJ2-7; D is unresolved. In germline, CDR1 is SGHTA, CDR2 FQGNSA. Deletions cut 2 bases from V and 0 bases from J, with 8 bases between. The length of the CDR3 is 14 residues. The CDR3 sequence is CASSLMSSSYEQYF. DNA for the CDR3: TGTGCCAGCAGCTTAATGTCCAGCTCCTACGAGCAGTACTTC.

The chain joins TRBV5-1 to TRBJ2-5, with TRBD2 identical over 9 bases. Germline-derived CDR1 and CDR2 are SGHRS and YFSETQ. The junction had 4 bases not matched to a gene; V was cut back by 4 bases and J by 3 bases. This CDR3 has 14 amino acids. CDR3 amino acids: CASSPGLAKETQYF. The DNA of the CDR3 is TGCGCCAGCAGCCCGGGACTAGCTAAAGAGACCCAGTACTTC.

V gene TRBV5-6 combines with J gene TRBJ2-1, with D possibly being TRBD2 (6 bases). CDR3 length equals 14 residues. Deletions cut 4 bases from V and 7 bases from J, with 15 bases between. Germline CDR1 is SGHDT and CDR2 is YYEEEE. CDR3 loop: CASSQTRAGNEQFF. In DNA, the CDR3 is TGTGCCAGCAGCCAGACACGGGCGGGGAATGAGCAGTTCTTC.

The rearrangement joins TRBV7-9 to TRBJ2-1; the D is unclear. Germline CDR1 reads SEHNR; CDR2 reads FQNEAQ (reference sequence). The CDR3 sequence is 16 residues long. V dropped 5 bases and J dropped 6 bases, with 20 bases sitting between them. The CDR3 DNA follows: TGTGCCAGCAGCCTCCCGGGCTGGGAAGGTATCAATGAGCAGTTCTTC. It specifies CASSLPGWEGINEQFF.

DNA of the CDR3: TGTGCCAGTAGTATATCTTGGACAGTGAACACCGGGGAGCTGTTTTTT. Translated: CASSISWTVNTGELFF. The V and J genes are TRBV19 and TRBJ2-2; weak D call: TRBD1 (6 bases). V dropped 2 bases and J dropped 1 base, with 11 bases sitting between them. Germline values: CDR1 LNHDA, CDR2 SQIVND (reference sequence). The CDR3 runs 16 residues.

This chain links TRBV30 with TRBJ2-1; D not certain. The CDR3 has 15 amino acids. The germline gives CDR1 GTSNPN, CDR2 SVGIG (reference sequence). V was clipped by 2 bases and J by 0 bases, with 11 bases between them. The CDR3 loop reads CAWSFDWSSYNEQFF. In DNA, the CDR3 is TGTGCCTGGAGTTTTGACTGGAGCTCCTACAATGAGCAGTTCTTC.